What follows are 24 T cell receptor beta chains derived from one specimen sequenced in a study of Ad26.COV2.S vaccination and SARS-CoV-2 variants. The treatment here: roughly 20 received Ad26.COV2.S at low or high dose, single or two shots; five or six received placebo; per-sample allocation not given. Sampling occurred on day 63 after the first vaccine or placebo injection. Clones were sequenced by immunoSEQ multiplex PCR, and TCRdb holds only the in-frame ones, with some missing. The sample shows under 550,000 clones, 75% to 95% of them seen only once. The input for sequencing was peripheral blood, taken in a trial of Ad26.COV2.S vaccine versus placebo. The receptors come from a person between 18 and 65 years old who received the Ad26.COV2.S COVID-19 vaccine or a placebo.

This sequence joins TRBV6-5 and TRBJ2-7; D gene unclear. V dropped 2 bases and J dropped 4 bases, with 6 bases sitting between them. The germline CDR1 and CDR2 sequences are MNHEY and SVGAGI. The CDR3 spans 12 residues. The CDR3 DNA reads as TGTGCCAGCAGTTACATTGGATACGAGCAGTACTTC. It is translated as CASSYIGYEQYF.

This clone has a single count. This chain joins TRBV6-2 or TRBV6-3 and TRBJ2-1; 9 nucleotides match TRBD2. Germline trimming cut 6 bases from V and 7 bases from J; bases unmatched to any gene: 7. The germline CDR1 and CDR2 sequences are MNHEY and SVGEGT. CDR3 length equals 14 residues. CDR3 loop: CASSRGLAENEQFF. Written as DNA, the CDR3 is TGTGCCAGCAGCAGGGGACTAGCAGAAAATGAGCAGTTCTTC.

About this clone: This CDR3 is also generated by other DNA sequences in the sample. CDR3 nucleotide sequence: TGTGCCAGTAGTATCGGTCCTGGGGACTACGAGCAGTACTTC. Amino acids: CASSIGPGDYEQYF. V gene TRBV19 combines with J gene TRBJ2-7; D not resolved. The germline V gene encodes CDR1 LNHDA and CDR2 SQIVND (reference sequence). V was cut by 3 bases and J by 3 bases, with 12 bases left in between. The CDR3 has 14 residues.

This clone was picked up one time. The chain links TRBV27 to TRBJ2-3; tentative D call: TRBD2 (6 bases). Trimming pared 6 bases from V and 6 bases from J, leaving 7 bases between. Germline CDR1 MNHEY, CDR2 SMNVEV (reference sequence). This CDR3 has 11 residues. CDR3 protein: CASRAGDTQYF. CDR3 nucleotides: TGTGCCAGCAGGGCGGGGGATACGCAGTATTTT.

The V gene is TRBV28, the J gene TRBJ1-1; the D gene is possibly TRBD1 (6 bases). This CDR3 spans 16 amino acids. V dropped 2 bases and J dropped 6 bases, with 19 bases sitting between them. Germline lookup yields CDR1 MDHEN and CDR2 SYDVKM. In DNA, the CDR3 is TGTGCCAGCAGTTTAGGGGAGAGGGGAGAGGGGGCTGAAGCTTTCTTT. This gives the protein CASSLGERGEGAEAFF.

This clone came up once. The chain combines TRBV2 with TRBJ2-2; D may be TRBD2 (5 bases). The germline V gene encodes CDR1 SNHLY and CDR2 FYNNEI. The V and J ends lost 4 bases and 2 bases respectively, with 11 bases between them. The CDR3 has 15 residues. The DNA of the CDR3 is TGTGCCAGCAGTGGAGTAGCGACAAACACCGGGGAGCTGTTTTTT. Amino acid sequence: CASSGVATNTGELFF. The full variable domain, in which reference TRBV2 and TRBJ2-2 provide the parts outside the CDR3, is EPEVTQTPSHQVTQMGQEVILRCVPISNHLYFYWYRQILGQKVEFLVSFYNNEISEKSEIFDDQFSVERPDGSNFTLKIRSTKLEDSAMYFCASSGVATNTGELFFGEGSRLTVL.

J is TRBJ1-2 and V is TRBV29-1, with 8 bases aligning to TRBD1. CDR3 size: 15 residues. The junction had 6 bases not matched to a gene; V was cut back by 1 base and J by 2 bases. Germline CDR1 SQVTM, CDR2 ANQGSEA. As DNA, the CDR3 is TGCAGCGTTGAAGGGGGACAGGTGGGGAACTATGGCTACACCTTC. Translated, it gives CSVEGGQVGNYGYTF.

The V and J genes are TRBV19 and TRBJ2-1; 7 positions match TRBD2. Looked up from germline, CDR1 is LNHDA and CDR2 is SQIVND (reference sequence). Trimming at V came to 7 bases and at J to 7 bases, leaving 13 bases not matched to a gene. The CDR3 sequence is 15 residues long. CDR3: CASNRAGLPFNEQFF. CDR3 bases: TGTGCCAGTAATCGAGCGGGACTCCCCTTTAATGAGCAGTTCTTC.

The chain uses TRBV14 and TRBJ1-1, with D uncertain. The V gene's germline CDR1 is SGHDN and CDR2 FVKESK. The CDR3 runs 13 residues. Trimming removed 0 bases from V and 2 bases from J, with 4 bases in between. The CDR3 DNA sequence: TGTGCCAGCAGCCAAGACCTAAACACTGAAGCTTTCTTT. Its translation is CASSQDLNTEAFF. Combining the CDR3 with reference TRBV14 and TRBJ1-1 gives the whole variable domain EAGVTQFPSHSVIEKGQTVTLRCDPISGHDNLYWYRRVMGKEIKFLLHFVKESKQDESGMPNNRFLAERTGGTYSTLKVQPAELEDSGVYFCASSQDLNTEAFFGQGTRLTVV.

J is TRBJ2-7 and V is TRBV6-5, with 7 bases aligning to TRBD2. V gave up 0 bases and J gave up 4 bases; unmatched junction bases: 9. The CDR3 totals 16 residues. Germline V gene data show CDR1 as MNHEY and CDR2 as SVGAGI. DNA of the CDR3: TGTGCCAGCAGTTACTCGGGGCGGAGCGGGGTTTACGAGCAGTACTTC. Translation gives CASSYSGRSGVYEQYF.

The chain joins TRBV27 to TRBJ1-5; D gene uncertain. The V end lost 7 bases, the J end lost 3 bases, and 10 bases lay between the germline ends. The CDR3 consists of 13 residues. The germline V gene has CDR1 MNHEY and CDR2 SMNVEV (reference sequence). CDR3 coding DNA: TGTGCCAGCACCTCGGGGTTCAATCAGCCCCAGCATTTT. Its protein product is CASTSGFNQPQHF.

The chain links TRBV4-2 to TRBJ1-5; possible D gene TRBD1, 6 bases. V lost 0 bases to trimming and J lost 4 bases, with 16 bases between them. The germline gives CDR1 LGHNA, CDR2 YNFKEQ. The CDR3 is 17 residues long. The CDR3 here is CASSQDTLQGINQPQHF. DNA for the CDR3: TGTGCCAGCAGCCAAGATACGTTACAGGGAATTAATCAGCCCCAGCATTTT.

CDR3 DNA sequence: TGTGCCAGCTCACCCGGGACTAGCGGGAAAGTATACAATACCGGGGAGCTGTTTTTT. It specifies CASSPGTSGKVYNTGELFF. The V gene is TRBV7-9, the J gene TRBJ2-2; 13 nucleotides align to TRBD2. V shed 8 bases and J 5 bases; nucleotides not matched to a gene: 17. Germline V gene sequence: CDR1 SEHNR, CDR2 FQNEAQ (reference sequence). The CDR3 spans 19 residues.

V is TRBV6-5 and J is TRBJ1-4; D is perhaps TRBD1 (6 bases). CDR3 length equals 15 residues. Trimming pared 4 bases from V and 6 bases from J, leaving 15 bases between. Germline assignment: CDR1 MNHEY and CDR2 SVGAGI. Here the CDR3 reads CASSSMGAGDEKLFF. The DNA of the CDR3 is TGTGCCAGCAGTTCGATGGGGGCGGGCGATGAAAAACTGTTTTTT.

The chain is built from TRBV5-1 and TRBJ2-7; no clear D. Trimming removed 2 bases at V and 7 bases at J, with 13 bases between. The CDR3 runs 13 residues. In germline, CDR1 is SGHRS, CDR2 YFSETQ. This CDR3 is CASSLPTPDEQYF. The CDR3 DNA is TGCGCCAGCAGCTTACCGACTCCTGATGAGCAGTACTTC.

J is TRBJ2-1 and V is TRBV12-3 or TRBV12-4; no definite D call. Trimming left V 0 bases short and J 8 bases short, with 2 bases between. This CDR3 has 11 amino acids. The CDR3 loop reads CASSLADEQFF. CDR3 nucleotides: TGTGCCAGCAGTTTAGCTGATGAGCAGTTCTTC.

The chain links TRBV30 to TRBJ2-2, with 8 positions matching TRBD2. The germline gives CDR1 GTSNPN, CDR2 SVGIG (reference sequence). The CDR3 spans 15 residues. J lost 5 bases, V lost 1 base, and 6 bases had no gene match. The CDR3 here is CAWSALAAFTGELFF. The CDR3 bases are TGTGCCTGGAGTGCACTAGCGGCGTTTACCGGGGAGCTGTTTTTT. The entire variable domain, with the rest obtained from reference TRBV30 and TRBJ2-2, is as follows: SQTIHQWPATLVQPVGSPLSLECTVEGTSNPNLYWYRQAAGRGLQLLFYSVGIGQISSEVPQNLSASRPQDRQFILSSKKLLLSDSGFYLCAWSALAAFTGELFFGEGSRLTVL.

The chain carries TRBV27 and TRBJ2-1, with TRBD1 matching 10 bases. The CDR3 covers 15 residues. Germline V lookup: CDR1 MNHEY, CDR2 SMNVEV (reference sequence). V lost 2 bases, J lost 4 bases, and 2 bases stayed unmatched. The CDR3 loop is CASSLGQGGYNEQFF. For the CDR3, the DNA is TGTGCCAGCAGTTTAGGACAGGGGGGATACAATGAGCAGTTCTTC.

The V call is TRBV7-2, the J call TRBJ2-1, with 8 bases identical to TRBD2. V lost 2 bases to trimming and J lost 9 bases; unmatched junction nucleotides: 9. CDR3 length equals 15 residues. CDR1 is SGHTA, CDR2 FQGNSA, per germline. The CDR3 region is CASSLRVSGKGEQFF. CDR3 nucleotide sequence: TGTGCCAGCAGCTTACGAGTTAGCGGGAAGGGTGAGCAGTTCTTC.

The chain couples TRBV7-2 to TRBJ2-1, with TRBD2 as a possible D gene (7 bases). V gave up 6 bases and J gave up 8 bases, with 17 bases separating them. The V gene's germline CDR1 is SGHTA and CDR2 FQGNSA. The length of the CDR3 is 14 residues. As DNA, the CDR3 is TGTGCCAGCAGGCTTGGGGGGGCAGTCGATGAGCAGTTCTTC. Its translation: CASRLGGAVDEQFF.

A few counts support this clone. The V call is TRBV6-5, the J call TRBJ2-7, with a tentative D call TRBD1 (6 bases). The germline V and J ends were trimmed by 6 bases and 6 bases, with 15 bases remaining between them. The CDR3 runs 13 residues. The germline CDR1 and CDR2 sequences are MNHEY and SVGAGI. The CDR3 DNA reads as TGTGCCAGCAGCATCACCACAGGGCCCGAGCAGTACTTC. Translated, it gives CASSITTGPEQYF.

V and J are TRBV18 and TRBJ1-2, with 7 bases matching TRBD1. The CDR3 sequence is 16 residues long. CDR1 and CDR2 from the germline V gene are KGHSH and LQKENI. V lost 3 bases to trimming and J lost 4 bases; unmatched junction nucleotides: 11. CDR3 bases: TGTGCCAGCTCACCTACGACAGGGAACTCTGGCTATGGCTACACCTTC. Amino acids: CASSPTTGNSGYGYTF.

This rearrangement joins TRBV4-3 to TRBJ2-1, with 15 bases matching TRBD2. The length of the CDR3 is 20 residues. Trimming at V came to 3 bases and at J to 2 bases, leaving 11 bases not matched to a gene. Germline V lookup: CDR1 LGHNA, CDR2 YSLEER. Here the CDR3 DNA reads TGCGCCAGCAGCCACGAACCAGGACTAGCGGGAGGGCCCCCCTACAATGAGCAGTTCTTC. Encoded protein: CASSHEPGLAGGPPYNEQFF.

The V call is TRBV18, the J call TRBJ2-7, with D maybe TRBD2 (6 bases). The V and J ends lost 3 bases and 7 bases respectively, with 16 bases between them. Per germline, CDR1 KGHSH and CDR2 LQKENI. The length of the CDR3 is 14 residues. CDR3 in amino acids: CASSPPAGKGEQYF. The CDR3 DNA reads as TGTGCCAGCTCACCTCCGGCGGGGAAGGGGGAGCAGTACTTC.